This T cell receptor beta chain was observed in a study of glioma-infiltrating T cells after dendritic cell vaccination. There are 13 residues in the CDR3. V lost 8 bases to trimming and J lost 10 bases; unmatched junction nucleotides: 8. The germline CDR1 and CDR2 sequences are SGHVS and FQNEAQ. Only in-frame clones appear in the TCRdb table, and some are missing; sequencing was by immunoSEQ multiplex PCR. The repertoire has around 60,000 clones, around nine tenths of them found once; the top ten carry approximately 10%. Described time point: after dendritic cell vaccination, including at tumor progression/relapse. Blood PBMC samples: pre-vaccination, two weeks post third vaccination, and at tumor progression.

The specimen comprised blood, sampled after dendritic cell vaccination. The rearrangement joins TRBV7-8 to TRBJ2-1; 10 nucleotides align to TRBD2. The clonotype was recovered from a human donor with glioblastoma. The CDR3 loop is CASGPLSGREQFF. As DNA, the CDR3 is TGTGCCAGCGGACCACTTAGCGGGAGGGAGCAGTTCTTC.